The 22 T cell receptor beta chains in this list originate from one sample, sequenced in a study of CD8 T cells in Susac syndrome. Reverse transcription of about 0.45 to 1 ug RNA used random hexamers. Using its own MiXCR run on the immunoSEQ multiplex PCR reads, TCRdb lists one record per CDR3 protein. Among 150,000 or so distinct CDR3 sequences listed, roughly 96% were seen once. Sequenced sample: CD8+ T cells from PBMCs. Receptor source: a human donor with multiple sclerosis.

This clonotype has just one count. The chain carries TRBV20-1 and TRBJ1-5, with 7 bases aligning to TRBD1. V trimming: 5 bases; J trimming: 0 bases; junction bases outside the gene matches: 4. Germline lookup yields CDR1 DFQATT and CDR2 SNEGSKA (reference sequence). The CDR3 is 14 residues long. The CDR3 sequence: CSARQGYSNQPQHF. In nucleotides, the CDR3 is TGCAGTGCTCGACAGGGTTATAGCAATCAGCCCCAGCATTTT.

This clonotype was detected once. CDR3 sequence (DNA): TGTGCCAGCAGCCTACTAGCGGGAGACAATGAGCAGTTCTTC. This codes for CASSLLAGDNEQFF. This chain connects TRBV7-9 to TRBJ2-1; 11 nucleotides align to TRBD2. The germline CDR1 and CDR2 sequences are SEHNR and FQNEAQ (reference sequence). This CDR3 has 14 amino acids. The junction had 2 bases not matched to a gene; V was cut back by 5 bases and J by 5 bases.

The V and J genes are TRBV15 and TRBJ2-7; D ambiguous. CDR1 and CDR2 from the germline V gene are LNHNV and YYDKDF (reference sequence). This CDR3 region has 13 residues. V dropped 5 bases and J dropped 0 bases, with 8 bases sitting between them. CDR3: CATSLVPSYEQYV. In DNA form, the CDR3 reads TGTGCCACCAGCCTAGTCCCCTCCTACGAGCAGTACGTC.

This clonotype is a singleton in its sample. The chain is built from TRBV6-5 and TRBJ2-3, with D possibly being TRBD1 (5 bases). V gave up 5 bases and J gave up 4 bases, with 10 bases separating them. CDR1 is MNHEY, CDR2 SVGAGI, per germline. This CDR3 spans 13 amino acids. CDR3 nucleotides: TGTGCCAGCAGTCCCTCCAGGGCAGATACGCAGTATTTT. This sequence encodes CASSPSRADTQYF.

V gene TRBV20-1 combines with J gene TRBJ2-3; TRBD2 aligns across 12 bases. V shed 1 base and J 0 bases; nucleotides not matched to a gene: 8. The CDR3 spans 18 residues. Germline assignment: CDR1 DFQATT and CDR2 SNEGSKA (reference sequence). Written as DNA, the CDR3 is TGCAGTGCTAGAGGAGGACTAGCGGGGTTTACTAGCACAGATACGCAGTATTTT. Translating it yields CSARGGLAGFTSTDTQYF.

CDR3 protein: CASSPEPDFYGYTF. The CDR3 DNA reads as TGTGCCAGCAGCCCCGAGCCAGACTTCTATGGCTACACCTTC. The chain employs TRBV7-3 and TRBJ1-2; D is unresolved. Germline-derived CDR1 and CDR2 are SGHTA and FQGTGA. With 5 bases removed from V and 4 bases from J, the gap between germline ends came to 14 bases. CDR3 length equals 14 residues.

V gene TRBV12-3 or TRBV12-4 combines with J gene TRBJ1-2; D may be TRBD1 (5 bases). The germline V and J ends were trimmed by 7 bases and 5 bases, with 14 bases remaining between them. The CDR3 has 13 amino acids. The CDR3 nucleotides read TGTGCCAGCACCACTGAGGGGCCGTATGGCTACACCTTC. This translates into CASTTEGPYGYTF.

The V and J genes are TRBV15 and TRBJ1-2, with D maybe TRBD1 (6 bases). This CDR3 is built from 16 residues. Trimming stripped 4 bases from V and 0 bases from J, with 15 bases between. The germline V gene encodes CDR1 LNHNV and CDR2 YYDKDF (reference sequence). CDR3 region: CATSTGGEGPNYGYTF. CDR3 bases: TGTGCCACCAGCACTGGGGGCGAGGGTCCTAACTATGGCTACACCTTC.

The V call is TRBV2, the J call TRBJ2-1, with D perhaps TRBD1 or TRBD2 (5 bases each). V was pared by 6 bases and J by 12 bases, with 15 bases between. The CDR3 contains 12 residues. Germline V gene lookup returns CDR1 SNHLY and CDR2 FYNNEI. CDR3 nucleotides: TGTGCCAGCAGGTCGGGGACGTCTTGGCAGTTCTTC. The encoded protein is CASRSGTSWQFF. The whole variable domain, remainder taken from reference TRBV2 and TRBJ2-1, is EPEVTQTPSHQVTQMGQEVILRCVPISNHLYFYWYRQILGQKVEFLVSFYNNEISEKSEIFDDQFSVERPDGSNFTLKIRSTKLEDSAMYFCASRSGTSWQFFGPGTRLTVL.

J is TRBJ2-1 and V is TRBV20-1; 7 bases line up with TRBD1. With V trimmed by 2 bases and J by 1 base, 14 bases remained unmatched. The CDR3 totals 18 residues. CDR1 is DFQATT and CDR2 is SNEGSKA in the germline V gene (reference sequence). CDR3 loop: CSARWETGSSASYNEQFF. CDR3 in DNA: TGCAGTGCTAGATGGGAGACAGGGTCTTCGGCGTCCTACAATGAGCAGTTCTTC.

The chain recombines TRBV20-1 with TRBJ1-1; TRBD1 agrees at 9 bases. Looked up from germline, CDR1 is DFQATT and CDR2 is SNEGSKA (reference sequence). The CDR3 is 17 residues long. J was trimmed by 4 bases and V by 2 bases; bases with no gene match: 14. This CDR3 is CSARLKMNRGQGTEAFF. The CDR3 nucleotides are TGCAGTGCTAGACTCAAAATGAACAGGGGGCAAGGCACTGAAGCTTTCTTT.

This clonotype was seen once. The chain employs TRBV6-5 and TRBJ2-7; 7 bases match TRBD1. Germline V gives CDR1 MNHEY, CDR2 SVGAGI. J lost 7 bases, V lost 2 bases, and 8 bases had no gene match. The CDR3 covers 14 residues. The CDR3 sequence is CASSYAPQGKEQYF. The CDR3 DNA sequence: TGTGCCAGCAGTTACGCCCCACAGGGGAAGGAGCAGTACTTC.

V is TRBV3-1 and J is TRBJ1-1, with 8 nucleotides matching TRBD1. Per germline, CDR1 LGHDT and CDR2 YNNKEL (reference sequence). V shed 4 bases, J shed 8 bases, and the junction held 6 bases outside the gene matches. CDR3 length equals 13 residues. Here the CDR3 DNA reads TGTGCCAGCAGCCCCACAGGGGGATCCGAAGCTTTCTTT. It yields the protein CASSPTGGSEAFF.

This chain links TRBV29-1 with TRBJ2-2, with D possibly called TRBD1 or TRBD2 (6 bases each). The V end lost 4 bases, the J end lost 6 bases, and 12 bases lay between the germline ends. CDR1 and CDR2 from the germline V gene are SQVTM and ANQGSEA. This CDR3 is 13 amino acids long. The CDR3 DNA reads TGCAGCGTTGCTGCAGGGGAGGCCGGGGAGCTGTTTTTT. Encoded protein: CSVAAGEAGELFF.

The chain uses TRBV20-1 and TRBJ2-7; D is perhaps TRBD1 (5 bases). Germline assignment: CDR1 DFQATT and CDR2 SNEGSKA (reference sequence). The CDR3 totals 13 residues. Trimming took 2 bases from V and 3 from J, leaving 11 bases between them. The DNA of the CDR3 is TGCAGTGCTAGAACGGACAAAGACTACGAGCAGTACTTC. Protein: CSARTDKDYEQYF.

This chain links TRBV1 with TRBJ2-7. TRBV1 is labeled a pseudogene. The CDR3 has 17 residues. CDR3 in DNA: TGCACCAGCAGCCAAGGGGGTGGTGACGAGCCTACCTACGAGCAGTACGTC. It yields the protein CTSSQGGGDEPTYEQYV.

The chain recombines TRBV20-1 with TRBJ1-2, with D possibly being TRBD1 (5 bases). V dropped 5 bases and J dropped 8 bases, with 18 bases sitting between them. Looked up from germline, CDR1 is DFQATT and CDR2 is SNEGSKA (reference sequence). The length of the CDR3 is 13 residues. CDR3 sequence reads: CSAFDQTVAGYTF. CDR3 sequence (DNA): TGCAGTGCTTTCGATCAGACAGTTGCGGGCTACACCTTC.

V usage is TRBV30 and J usage is TRBJ1-2, with TRBD1 matching 9 bases. Germline-derived CDR1 and CDR2 are GTSNPN and SVGIG (reference sequence). The CDR3 is 14 amino acids. V shed 3 bases, J shed 3 bases, and the junction held 5 bases outside the gene matches. The CDR3 nucleotides read TGTGCCTGGAGACCGGGACAGGGCGACTATGGCTACACCTTC. Translating it yields CAWRPGQGDYGYTF.

The rearrangement joins TRBV30 to TRBJ2-5, with D maybe TRBD2 (5 bases). Germline assignment: CDR1 GTSNPN and CDR2 SVGIG (reference sequence). The CDR3 has 15 residues. The V gene lost 0 bases and the J gene lost 2 bases, with 13 bases spanning the gap. CDR3 coding DNA: TGTGCCTGGAGTGTGAGGCTGACGGGGCAAGAGACCCAGTACTTC. It codes for CAWSVRLTGQETQYF.

This chain connects TRBV7-9 to TRBJ2-2, with D possibly being TRBD1 (5 bases). V was shortened by 8 bases and J by 6 bases, with 19 bases between the two germline ends. The CDR3 runs to 15 residues. The germline CDR1 and CDR2 sequences are SEHNR and FQNEAQ (reference sequence). The CDR3 sequence: CASPPRDPLAGELFF. The CDR3 region has the DNA TGTGCCAGCCCCCCCAGGGATCCATTGGCCGGGGAGCTGTTTTTT.

The V call is TRBV29-1, the J call TRBJ1-3; D is unclear. Germline CDR1 reads SQVTM; CDR2 reads ANQGSEA. The CDR3 is 13 amino acids. V lost 5 bases, J lost 0 bases, and 8 bases lay in between. This chain's CDR3 is CSVLEDSGNTIYF. Here the CDR3 DNA reads TGCAGCGTTTTAGAGGACTCTGGAAACACCATATATTTT.

The rearrangement uses TRBV5-1 and TRBJ2-3, with 9 bases that match TRBD2. V gave up 0 bases and J gave up 1 base; unmatched junction bases: 3. The germline CDR1 and CDR2 sequences are SGHRS and YFSETQ. The CDR3 sequence is 16 residues long. The CDR3 reads CASSLEASGGTDTQYF. For the CDR3, the DNA is TGCGCCAGCAGCTTGGAGGCTAGCGGGGGCACAGATACGCAGTATTTT.